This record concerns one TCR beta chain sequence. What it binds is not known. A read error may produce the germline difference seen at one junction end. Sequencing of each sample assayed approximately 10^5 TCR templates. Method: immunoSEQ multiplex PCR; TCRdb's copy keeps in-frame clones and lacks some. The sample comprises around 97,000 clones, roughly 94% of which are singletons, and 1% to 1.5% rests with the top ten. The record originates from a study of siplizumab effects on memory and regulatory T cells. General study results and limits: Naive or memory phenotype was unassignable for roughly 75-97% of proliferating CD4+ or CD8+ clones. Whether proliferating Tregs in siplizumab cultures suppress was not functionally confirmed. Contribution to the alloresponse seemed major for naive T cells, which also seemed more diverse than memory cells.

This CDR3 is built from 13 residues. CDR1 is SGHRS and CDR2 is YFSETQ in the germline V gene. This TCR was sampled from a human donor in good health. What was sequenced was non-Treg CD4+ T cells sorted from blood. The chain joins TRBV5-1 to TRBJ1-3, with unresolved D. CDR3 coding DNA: TGCGCCAGCAGCGCGGGAGTTGGAGACACCATATATTTT. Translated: CASSAGVGDTIYF.